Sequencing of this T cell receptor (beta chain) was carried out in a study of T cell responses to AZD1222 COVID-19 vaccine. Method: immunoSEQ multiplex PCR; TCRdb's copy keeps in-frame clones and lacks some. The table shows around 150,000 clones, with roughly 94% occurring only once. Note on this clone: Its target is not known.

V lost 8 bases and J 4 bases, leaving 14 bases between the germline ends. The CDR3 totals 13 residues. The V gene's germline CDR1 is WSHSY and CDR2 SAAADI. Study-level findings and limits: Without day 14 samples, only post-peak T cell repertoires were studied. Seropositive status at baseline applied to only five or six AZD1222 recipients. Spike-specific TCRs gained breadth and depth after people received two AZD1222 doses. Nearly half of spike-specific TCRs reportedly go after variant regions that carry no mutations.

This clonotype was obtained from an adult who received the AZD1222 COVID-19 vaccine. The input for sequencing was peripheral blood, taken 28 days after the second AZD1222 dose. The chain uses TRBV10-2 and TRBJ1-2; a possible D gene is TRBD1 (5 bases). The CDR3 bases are TGCGCCAGCCGCCAGGACATCCCCTATGGCTACACCTTC. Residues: CASRQDIPYGYTF.